The 25 T cell receptor beta chains listed next were all sequenced from one sample in a study of T cell responses to AZD1222 COVID-19 vaccine. Using immunoSEQ multiplex PCR, the repertoire was profiled, and TCRdb retains in-frame clones only, with some absent. The sample has approximately 120,000 clones, over 80% seen once; the top ten hold about 5.6%. Sample: peripheral blood, taken on day 0 of AZD1222 vaccination. The source of these receptors is an adult in good health.

The gene calls are TRBV19 and TRBJ2-7, with D tentatively TRBD1 (5 bases). The CDR3 spans 12 residues. The V end lost 2 bases, the J end lost 5 bases, and 7 bases lay between the germline ends. CDR1 is LNHDA, CDR2 SQIVND, per germline (reference sequence). The CDR3 sequence is CASSISGNEQYF. The CDR3 nucleotides read TGTGCCAGTAGTATATCAGGGAACGAGCAGTACTTC. The full variable domain, completed using reference TRBV19 and TRBJ2-7, is DGGITQSPKYLFRKEGQNVTLSCEQNLNHDAMYWYRQDPGQGLRLIYYSQIVNDFQKGDIAEGYSVSREKKESFPLTVTSAQKNPTAFYLCASSISGNEQYFGPGTRLTVT.

The CDR3 loop is CASRMMAADTQYF. The CDR3 DNA is TGTGCCAGCAGGATGATGGCGGCAGATACGCAGTATTTT. The rearrangement links TRBV28 to TRBJ2-3, with D unresolved. Germline CDR1 is MDHEN and CDR2 is SYDVKM. The length of the CDR3 is 13 residues. Trimming pared 6 bases from V and 4 bases from J, leaving 11 bases between.

The chain couples TRBV4-1 to TRBJ2-7, with D perhaps TRBD1 (5 bases). Trimming cost V 4 bases and J 3 bases, with 10 bases left between them. Per germline, CDR1 MGHRA and CDR2 YSYEKL. This CDR3 is built from 13 residues. This CDR3 is CASSRDSRYEQYF. CDR3 nucleotide sequence: TGCGCCAGCAGCCGTGACAGCCGCTACGAGCAGTACTTC.

This clone was seen only once. The chain uses TRBV4-3 and TRBJ1-2, with unresolved D. The V gene's germline CDR1 is LGHNA and CDR2 YSLEER. The V gene lost 1 base and the J gene lost 5 bases, with 14 bases spanning the gap. The CDR3 totals 15 residues. The CDR3, as DNA: TGCGCCAGCAGCCAAGCCTCCGCGGCGAGTTATGGCTACACCTTC. Its translation is CASSQASAASYGYTF.

The genes are TRBV3-1 (or the pseudogene TRBV3-2) and TRBJ1-3, with a possible D match to TRBD1 (5 bases). Trimming removed 7 bases at V and 0 bases at J, with 16 bases between. The CDR3 has 16 amino acids. Germline V gives CDR1 LGHDT, CDR2 YNNKEL (reference sequence). CDR3 in DNA: TGTGCCAGCACCTTCTCCGGGGCACTCTCTGGAAACACCATATATTTT. It translates to CASTFSGALSGNTIYF.

The V call is TRBV2, the J call TRBJ1-1; no definite D call. CDR3 size: 13 residues. V was trimmed by 4 bases and J by 0 bases, leaving 6 bases between them. Germline CDR1 is SNHLY and CDR2 is FYNNEI. The CDR3 coding sequence is TGTGCCAGCAGTGGATACCTGAACACTGAAGCTTTCTTT. This gives the protein CASSGYLNTEAFF.

The chain recombines TRBV6-5 with TRBJ2-7; no reliable D call. Trimming pared 3 bases from V and 6 bases from J, leaving 9 bases between. Germline V gene lookup returns CDR1 MNHEY and CDR2 SVGAGI. The CDR3 contains 12 residues. The CDR3 spells CASSYTGREQYF. The CDR3 nucleotides are TGTGCCAGCAGTTATACGGGTCGCGAGCAGTACTTC.

The J gene is TRBJ1-3, the V gene TRBV13; no definite D call. CDR1 and CDR2 from the germline V gene are PRHDT and FYEKMQ (reference sequence). Between the trimmed V and J ends, which lost 3 bases and 0 bases, there was a span of 6 bases. This CDR3 is 14 amino acids long. The CDR3 DNA sequence: TGTGCCAGCAGCTTCGGTACCTCTGGAAACACCATATATTTT. It yields the protein CASSFGTSGNTIYF.

The V and J genes are TRBV28 and TRBJ2-4; 9 bases line up with TRBD1. The CDR3 runs 13 residues. The V and J ends lost 2 bases and 15 bases, in that order; junction bases with no gene match: 8. Germline values: CDR1 MDHEN, CDR2 SYDVKM. This chain's CDR3 is CASSLRLGQGWYF. For the CDR3, the DNA is TGTGCCAGCAGTTTACGGCTGGGACAGGGATGGTACTTC.

V and J are TRBV19 and TRBJ2-1; perhaps D is TRBD1 or TRBD2 (6 bases each). There are 12 residues in the CDR3. CDR1 and CDR2 (germline): LNHDA, SQIVND (reference sequence). V dropped 5 bases and J dropped 7 bases, with 9 bases sitting between them. Here the CDR3 DNA reads TGTGCCAGTAGTCGAGGGGGGAATGAGCAGTTCTTC. Protein: CASSRGGNEQFF.

The V call is TRBV18, the J call TRBJ2-1; D remains ambiguous. Deletions cut 2 bases from V and 10 bases from J, with 9 bases between. The CDR3 consists of 12 residues. The V gene's germline CDR1 is KGHSH and CDR2 LQKENI. This CDR3 is CASSPGDREQFF. The CDR3 DNA reads TGTGCCAGCTCACCAGGGGATAGGGAGCAGTTCTTC.

This chain links TRBV27 with TRBJ1-1; D unresolved. Per the germline V gene, CDR1 is MNHEY and CDR2 is SMNVEV (reference sequence). V was trimmed by 1 base and J by 1 base, leaving 4 bases between them. This CDR3 has 13 amino acids. CDR3 nucleotides: TGTGCCAGCAGTTTATGGAAGAACACTGAAGCTTTCTTT. It codes for CASSLWKNTEAFF.

This clone appeared a single time. V is TRBV19 and J is TRBJ1-2; maybe TRBD1 (5 bases). V was clipped by 3 bases and J by 7 bases, with 24 bases between them. The CDR3 consists of 17 residues. In germline, CDR1 is LNHDA, CDR2 SQIVND (reference sequence). The CDR3 region has the DNA TGTGCCAGTAGTATTCCCTTACTCCAGGGCTTTACTATTGGCTACACCTTC. It translates to CASSIPLLQGFTIGYTF.

This clone was recorded once. The chain has TRBV3-1 (or the pseudogene TRBV3-2) and TRBJ2-3; D not certain. The germline V and J ends were trimmed by 4 bases and 7 bases, with 12 bases remaining between them. The V gene's germline CDR1 is LGHDT and CDR2 YNNKEL (reference sequence). The CDR3 has 13 residues. CDR3 protein: CASSPAVGNTQYF. Here the CDR3 DNA reads TGTGCCAGCAGCCCCGCCGTGGGAAATACGCAGTATTTT.

V and J are TRBV2 and TRBJ2-3, with a tentative D call TRBD1 (7 bases). The CDR3 is 16 residues long. Trimming took 2 bases from V and 3 from J, leaving 15 bases between them. Germline CDR1 and CDR2: SNHLY and FYNNEI. The CDR3 DNA is TGTGCCAGCAGTGAATTGTATTCAGGGGGGACAGATACGCAGTATTTT. Translation: CASSELYSGGTDTQYF.

This clone was counted only a few times. The chain couples TRBV7-9 to TRBJ2-1, with a tentative D call TRBD1 (6 bases). Germline assignment: CDR1 SEHNR and CDR2 FQNEAQ (reference sequence). The V gene lost 5 bases and the J gene lost 12 bases, with 17 bases spanning the gap. The CDR3 consists of 13 residues. The CDR3: CASSPLQGMGQFF. CDR3 sequence (DNA): TGTGCCAGCAGCCCCCTGCAGGGGATGGGGCAGTTCTTC.

The chain is built from TRBV30 and TRBJ1-2; D may be TRBD1 (6 bases). The germline V and J ends were trimmed by 5 bases and 5 bases, with 9 bases remaining between them. The germline V gene encodes CDR1 GTSNPN and CDR2 SVGIG (reference sequence). This CDR3 is 11 amino acids long. In nucleotides, the CDR3 is TGTGCCTGGGATACAGGGTATGGCTACACCTTC. This gives the protein CAWDTGYGYTF. The variable domain in full, with the rest retrieved from reference TRBV30 and TRBJ1-2, is SQTIHQWPATLVQPVGSPLSLECTVEGTSNPNLYWYRQAAGRGLQLLFYSVGIGQISSEVPQNLSASRPQDRQFILSSKKLLLSDSGFYLCAWDTGYGYTFGSGTRLTVV.

The rearrangement links TRBV5-1 to TRBJ2-5; D gene ambiguous. The CDR3 consists of 15 residues. Trimming took off 1 base at V and 4 bases at J, with 14 bases between the two ends. In germline, CDR1 is SGHRS, CDR2 YFSETQ. The CDR3 protein is CASSLNAGVLETQYF. The CDR3 region has the DNA TGCGCCAGCAGCTTGAATGCTGGGGTGTTAGAGACCCAGTACTTC. Supplemented by reference TRBV5-1 and TRBJ2-5, the full variable domain reads KAGVTQTPRYLIKTRGQQVTLSCSPISGHRSVSWYQQTPGQGLQFLFEYFSETQRNKGNFPGRFSGRQFSNSRSEMNVSTLELGDSALYLCASSLNAGVLETQYFGPGTRLLVL.

J is TRBJ2-7 and V is TRBV7-2; D ambiguous. The V gene's germline CDR1 is SGHTA and CDR2 FQGNSA. Trimming took 5 bases from V and 1 from J, leaving 6 bases between them. The CDR3 has 12 amino acids. DNA of the CDR3: TGTGCCAGCAGCCGAATATCCTACGAGCAGTACTTC. Protein product: CASSRISYEQYF.

Only one count was recorded for this clone. V and J are TRBV3-1 (or the pseudogene TRBV3-2) and TRBJ1-5, with no clear D. This CDR3 contains 14 residues. The V end was cut by 4 bases, the J end by 5 bases, with 12 bases between. Germline V CDR1 and CDR2: LGHDT, YNNKEL (reference sequence). The DNA of the CDR3 is TGTGCCAGCAGCCTCGTCGGGGTGGATCAGCCCCAGCATTTT. Encoded protein: CASSLVGVDQPQHF.

This clone was seen more than once but under ten times. The rearrangement joins TRBV5-4 to TRBJ2-2; 8 nucleotides align to TRBD2. The germline gives CDR1 SGHNT, CDR2 YYREEE (reference sequence). CDR3 length: 16 residues. V was pared by 4 bases and J by 7 bases, with 12 bases of the junction left unmatched. CDR3 loop: CASSTRESGGIGELFF. For the CDR3, the DNA is TGTGCCAGCAGCACCCGGGAATCGGGGGGGATCGGGGAGCTGTTTTTT.

J is TRBJ1-1 and V is TRBV27; 10 bases align to TRBD1. Germline V gene sequence: CDR1 MNHEY, CDR2 SMNVEV (reference sequence). The trim removed 5 bases at V and 4 bases at J, leaving 7 bases unmatched. The CDR3 is 15 amino acids. CDR3 sequence (DNA): TGTGCCAGCAGTCCCGGACAGGGGGATGGCACTGAAGCTTTCTTT. Amino acids: CASSPGQGDGTEAFF.

The gene calls are TRBV3-1 (or the pseudogene TRBV3-2) and TRBJ1-2; 9 nucleotides match TRBD1. With V trimmed by 4 bases and J by 0 bases, 3 bases remained unmatched. Germline loops: CDR1 LGHDT, CDR2 YNNKEL (reference sequence). The CDR3 is made up of 15 amino acids. CDR3 amino acids: CASSLGTGTNYGYTF. For the CDR3, the DNA is TGTGCCAGCAGCCTAGGGACAGGGACTAACTATGGCTACACCTTC.

V usage is TRBV5-4 and J usage is TRBJ1-1; the D is unclear. CDR1 SGHNT and CDR2 YYREEE come from the germline V gene (reference sequence). The CDR3 length is 13 residues. The V end lost 0 bases, the J end lost 1 base, and 4 bases lay between the germline ends. Written as DNA, the CDR3 is TGTGCCAGCAGCTTGGCCGCGAACACTGAAGCTTTCTTT. Translated: CASSLAANTEAFF.

Note on this clone: Other DNA sequences in the sample encode the same CDR3. The chain has TRBV3-1 (or the pseudogene TRBV3-2) and TRBJ1-2; TRBD1 might be the D (5 bases). Trimming left V 4 bases short and J 6 bases short, with 12 bases between. Germline V gene lookup returns CDR1 LGHDT and CDR2 YNNKEL (reference sequence). The CDR3 loop spans 13 amino acids. The CDR3 coding sequence is TGTGCCAGCAGCCCAAACGGGGGGGATGGCTACACCTTC. It translates to CASSPNGGDGYTF.